This T cell receptor beta chain was recorded in a study of T cell responses to AZD1222 COVID-19 vaccine. Regarding the study as a whole: CD4 TCRs covered the whole spike, strongest at regions 160-218 and 743-854.

As for this clone: The antigen is unknown.

Measured with immunoSEQ multiplex PCR; TCRdb has only the in-frame clones, and not every one. The sample records under 140,000 clones, roughly 92% being singletons. Per the germline V gene, CDR1 is DFQATT and CDR2 is SNEGSKA (reference sequence). V lost 5 bases to trimming and J lost 6 bases, with 10 bases between them. This CDR3 has 11 residues. This material consisted of peripheral blood, taken 28 days after the second AZD1222 dose. The TCR was taken from an adult who received the AZD1222 COVID-19 vaccine. This sequence joins TRBV20-1 and TRBJ1-2; tentatively, D is TRBD1 (5 bases). CDR3 amino acids: CSAGAGDGYTF. In DNA, the CDR3 is TGCAGTGCTGGGGCCGGAGATGGCTACACCTTC.